This paragraph covers one TCR beta chain sequence. Individuals drawn from about 26 US areas were about 18 to 95 years old. Allocation to cohorts depended on clinical history reported by the participants. How the authors handled the data: Cell counts per sample came from amplifying reference gene primers. The method was immunoSEQ multiplex PCR; TCRdb's version includes in-frame clones alone and lacks a portion of them. V, J and clone size derive from that table, while D and trimming were established from the DNA sequence. The sample carries about 350,000 clones, roughly 90% recorded once. The data stem from a study of blood T cell repertoires in COVID-19. About the research overall: PBMCs, B-cell-depleted T cells, or T cells provided the cDNA or gDNA that made up the material.

The CDR3 sequence is 15 residues long. Trimming pared 7 bases from V and 2 bases from J, leaving 14 bases between. Germline assignment: CDR1 SNHLY and CDR2 FYNNEI. The rearrangement links TRBV2 to TRBJ2-2; tentative D call: TRBD1 (6 bases). The sample consisted of PBMCs or T cells enriched from blood (not recorded which). This sequence originates from a woman in her 30s who had been exposed to COVID-19. The CDR3 is CASNPGTQNTGELFF. The CDR3 DNA sequence: TGTGCCAGCAATCCAGGGACACAAAACACCGGGGAGCTGTTTTTT.